A single sample is the source of the 22 T cell receptor beta chains below, sequenced in a study of blood T cell repertoires in COVID-19. Measured with immunoSEQ multiplex PCR; TCRdb has only the in-frame clones, and not every one. The data show 250,000 or so clones, 80% to 90% seen once. The sequencing input was PBMCs or T cells enriched from blood (not recorded which). The receptors stem from a woman between 40 and 50 years old who had been exposed to COVID-19.

The chain couples TRBV15 to TRBJ1-5; D remains unclear. Germline-derived CDR1 and CDR2 are LNHNV and YYDKDF (reference sequence). The germline V and J ends were trimmed by 0 bases and 1 base, with 7 bases remaining between them. The CDR3 has 15 residues. The CDR3 bases are TGTGCCACCAGCAGAGATCCGGGGAGCAATCAGCCCCAGCATTTT. It codes for CATSRDPGSNQPQHF.

V is TRBV4-1 and J is TRBJ2-7, with 10 positions matching TRBD2. V shed 4 bases and J 0 bases; nucleotides not matched to a gene: 3. Germline V gives CDR1 MGHRA, CDR2 YSYEKL. The CDR3 extends over 15 amino acids. The CDR3 sequence: CASSRASGSSYEQYV. The CDR3 DNA reads as TGCGCCAGCAGCCGGGCTAGCGGGAGCTCCTACGAGCAGTACGTC.

The chain uses TRBV28 and TRBJ1-6; D is undetermined. The CDR3 is 14 residues long. Deletions cut 3 bases from V and 9 bases from J, with 12 bases between. Germline assignment: CDR1 MDHEN and CDR2 SYDVKM. The CDR3 sequence: CASSFGWLRSPLHF. The CDR3 DNA sequence: TGTGCCAGCAGTTTTGGCTGGTTACGTTCACCCCTCCACTTT.

This chain uses TRBV19 with TRBJ2-7; 12 bases align to TRBD2. Per the germline V gene, CDR1 is LNHDA and CDR2 is SQIVND (reference sequence). The CDR3 totals 15 residues. The junction had 4 bases not matched to a gene; V was cut back by 4 bases and J by 3 bases. CDR3 in DNA: TGTGCCAGTAGTACGAGACTAGCGGGGGACTACGAGCAGTACTTC. This codes for CASSTRLAGDYEQYF. Combining the CDR3 with reference TRBV19 and TRBJ2-7 gives the whole variable domain DGGITQSPKYLFRKEGQNVTLSCEQNLNHDAMYWYRQDPGQGLRLIYYSQIVNDFQKGDIAEGYSVSREKKESFPLTVTSAQKNPTAFYLCASSTRLAGDYEQYFGPGTRLTVT.

This chain links TRBV4-2 with TRBJ2-1, with D possibly TRBD2 on 6 matching bases. The CDR3 consists of 17 residues. Deletions cut 4 bases from V and 5 bases from J, with 21 bases between. The germline CDR1 and CDR2 sequences are LGHNA and YNFKEQ. The CDR3 coding sequence is TGTGCCAGCAGCCCGTCCAGTAGTCTGGGCGGGAACAATGAGCAGTTCTTC. Protein sequence: CASSPSSSLGGNNEQFF.

V usage is TRBV5-5 and J usage is TRBJ2-7; possible D gene TRBD2, 7 bases. Looked up from germline, CDR1 is SGHKS and CDR2 is YYEKEE (reference sequence). V lost 2 bases and J 1 base, leaving 22 bases between the germline ends. CDR3 length: 18 residues. The CDR3 sequence is CASSFKGGDMYFSYEQYF. CDR3 nucleotide sequence: TGTGCCAGCAGCTTTAAGGGAGGGGACATGTACTTTTCCTACGAGCAGTACTTC.

This chain links TRBV11-2 with TRBJ2-7; D is unresolved. Trimming removed 5 bases at V and 0 bases at J, with 14 bases between. Germline-derived CDR1 and CDR2 are SGHAT and FQNNGV. CDR3 length: 15 amino acids. Here the CDR3 reads CASSLLPQSSYEQYF. The CDR3 nucleotides are TGTGCCAGCAGCCTCCTACCCCAAAGCTCCTACGAGCAGTACTTC.

The chain links TRBV7-9 to TRBJ1-2; 11 bases are a match to TRBD1. The CDR3 consists of 16 residues. The J segment lost 5 bases and the V segment lost 6 bases, leaving 11 bases of the junction unmatched. Germline assignment: CDR1 SEHNR and CDR2 FQNEAQ (reference sequence). The CDR3 DNA follows: TGTGCCAGCAGTGCACAACCGGGACAGGGGGTTTATGGCTACACCTTC. It specifies CASSAQPGQGVYGYTF. Full variable domain (missing parts from reference TRBV7-9 and TRBJ1-2): DTGVSQNPRHKITKRGQNVTFRCDPISEHNRLYWYRQTLGQGPEFLTYFQNEAQLEKSRLLSDRFSAERPKGSFSTLEIQRTEQGDSAMYLCASSAQPGQGVYGYTFGSGTRLTVV.

A single count supports this clone. In DNA, the CDR3 is TGTGCCAGCACCTCTAGGACAGATACGCAGTATTTT. It is translated as CASTSRTDTQYF. This sequence joins TRBV2 and TRBJ2-3; D gene uncertain. The germline V gene encodes CDR1 SNHLY and CDR2 FYNNEI. The ends were cut back, 7 bases at V and 3 bases at J, with 8 bases in the middle. The CDR3 runs to 12 residues.

This chain connects TRBV3-1 (or the pseudogene TRBV3-2) to TRBJ2-3; D gene uncertain. Between the trimmed V and J ends, which lost 6 bases and 6 bases, there was a span of 13 bases. Germline assignment: CDR1 LGHDT and CDR2 YNNKEL (reference sequence). This CDR3 is 13 amino acids long. Written as DNA, the CDR3 is TGTGCCAGCAGAACAATTCTTTCCGATACGCAGTATTTT. The encoded protein is CASRTILSDTQYF.

This clone is a singleton in its sample. The chain uses TRBV2 and TRBJ2-5; 7 nucleotides match TRBD1. Germline V gives CDR1 SNHLY, CDR2 FYNNEI. The V gene end was trimmed by 2 bases and the J gene end by 4 bases; junction bases not matched to a gene: 7. There are 15 residues in the CDR3. CDR3 protein: CASSEREGAAETQYF. In nucleotides, the CDR3 is TGTGCCAGCAGTGAAAGAGAGGGGGCGGCAGAGACCCAGTACTTC. Filled out from reference TRBV2 and TRBJ2-5, the complete variable domain reads EPEVTQTPSHQVTQMGQEVILRCVPISNHLYFYWYRQILGQKVEFLVSFYNNEISEKSEIFDDQFSVERPDGSNFTLKIRSTKLEDSAMYFCASSEREGAAETQYFGPGTRLLVL.

The V and J genes are TRBV11-2 and TRBJ1-1, with a possible D match to TRBD1 (6 bases). Germline assignment: CDR1 SGHAT and CDR2 FQNNGV. Between the trimmed V and J ends, which lost 2 bases and 1 base, there was a span of 8 bases. The CDR3 sequence is 14 residues long. This CDR3 is CASSLLTGNTEAFF. The CDR3 nucleotides are TGTGCCAGCAGCTTACTGACAGGGAACACTGAAGCTTTCTTT.

The V gene is TRBV10-3, the J gene TRBJ2-1; 13 bases agree with TRBD2. V trimming: 4 bases; J trimming: 0 bases; junction bases outside the gene matches: 3. Germline assignment: CDR1 ENHRY and CDR2 SYGVKD. CDR3 size: 17 residues. The CDR3 reads CAISGRTSGSSYNEQFF. The CDR3 bases are TGTGCCATCAGTGGTCGGACTAGCGGGAGCTCCTACAATGAGCAGTTCTTC.

V gene TRBV4-3 combines with J gene TRBJ2-2, with 13 bases that match TRBD2. The CDR3 has 18 amino acids. Per germline, CDR1 LGHNA and CDR2 YSLEER. V gave up 3 bases and J gave up 7 bases; unmatched junction bases: 11. The CDR3 DNA sequence: TGCGCCAGCAGCCAGTACCTGACTAGCGGGGGGTTTGACGGGGAGCTGTTTTTT. Translating gives CASSQYLTSGGFDGELFF.

CDR3 residues: CASSLNGGDNEQFF. CDR3 coding DNA: TGTGCCAGCAGCTTAAACGGCGGGGACAATGAGCAGTTCTTC. This sequence joins TRBV7-3 and TRBJ2-1, with D maybe TRBD2 (6 bases). Trimming removed 1 base at V and 5 bases at J, with 9 bases between. The CDR3 is 14 amino acids. Germline assignment: CDR1 SGHTA and CDR2 FQGTGA.

This chain links TRBV6-5 with TRBJ1-3, with TRBD1 matching over 7 bases. From germline, CDR1 is MNHEY and CDR2 SVGAGI. Trimming cost V 8 bases and J 0 bases; bases outside gene matches: 4. The CDR3 has 14 amino acids. The CDR3 reads CASRQGGSGNTIYF. In DNA, the CDR3 is TGTGCCAGCCGACAGGGTGGCTCTGGAAACACCATATATTTT.

This chain connects TRBV30 to TRBJ2-5; 9 bases align to TRBD1. This CDR3 has 15 residues. J gave up 3 bases and V 3 bases, and 8 bases lay outside the gene matches. Germline CDR1 and CDR2: GTSNPN and SVGIG (reference sequence). The chain's CDR3 is CAWSPDRGIKETQYF. CDR3 DNA: TGTGCCTGGAGCCCTGACAGGGGGATTAAAGAGACCCAGTACTTC.

The chain links TRBV18 to TRBJ1-4; 7 nucleotides line up with TRBD1. Trimming took 3 bases from V and 2 from J; bases not matched to a gene: 0. The V gene's germline CDR1 is KGHSH and CDR2 LQKENI. The CDR3 loop spans 14 amino acids. The DNA of the CDR3 is TGTGCCAGCTCACCGGGACAGACTAATGAAAAACTGTTTTTT. It encodes CASSPGQTNEKLFF.

The chain couples TRBV21-1 to TRBJ2-1; TRBD1, as called in the table, went unchecked against the DNA. TRBV21-1 is deemed a pseudogene. The CDR3 is made up of 13 amino acids. Here the CDR3 DNA reads TGTGCCAGCAGCAAAACCCACAGGAATGAGCAGTTCTTC. Protein product: CASSKTHRNEQFF.

The chain is built from TRBV7-9 and TRBJ2-4; TRBD1 might be the D (6 bases). This CDR3 is built from 15 residues. Trimming left V 4 bases short and J 0 bases short, with 10 bases between. The germline CDR1 and CDR2 sequences are SEHNR and FQNEAQ (reference sequence). CDR3 in amino acids: CASSSDRIAKNIQYF. The CDR3 DNA sequence: TGTGCCAGCAGCTCGGACAGAATAGCCAAAAACATTCAGTACTTC.

V and J are TRBV6-4 and TRBJ2-1; 7 nucleotides align to TRBD2. V lost 3 bases to trimming and J lost 1 base; unmatched junction nucleotides: 0. The CDR3 is made up of 14 amino acids. From germline, CDR1 is MRHNA and CDR2 SNTAGT. The CDR3 protein is CASSEGGSYNEQFF. For the CDR3, the DNA is TGTGCCAGCAGTGAGGGAGGGTCCTACAATGAGCAGTTCTTC.

The CDR3 is CASTRHHSVEQFF. CDR3 DNA sequence: TGTGCCAGCACCCGTCACCATAGCGTTGAGCAGTTCTTC. V and J are TRBV6-5 and TRBJ2-1, with a weak D call TRBD2 (5 bases). CDR1 and CDR2 (germline): MNHEY, SVGAGI. Deletions cut 7 bases from V and 9 bases from J, with 16 bases between. This CDR3 has 13 amino acids.